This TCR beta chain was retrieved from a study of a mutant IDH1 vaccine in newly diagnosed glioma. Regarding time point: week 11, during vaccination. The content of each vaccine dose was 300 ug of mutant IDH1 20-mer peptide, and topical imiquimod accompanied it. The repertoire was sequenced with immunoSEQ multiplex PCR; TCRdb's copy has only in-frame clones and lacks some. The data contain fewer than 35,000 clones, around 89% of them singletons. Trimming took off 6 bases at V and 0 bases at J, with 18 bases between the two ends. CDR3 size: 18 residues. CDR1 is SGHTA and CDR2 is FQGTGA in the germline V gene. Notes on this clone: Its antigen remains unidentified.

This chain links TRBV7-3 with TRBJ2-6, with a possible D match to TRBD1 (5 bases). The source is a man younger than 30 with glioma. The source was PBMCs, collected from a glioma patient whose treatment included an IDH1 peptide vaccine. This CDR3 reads CASSGRVSPSSGANVLTF. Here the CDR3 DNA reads TGTGCCAGCAGTGGCAGGGTTTCTCCTTCCTCTGGGGCCAACGTCCTGACTTTC.